Following are 19 T cell receptor beta chains from one sample sequenced in a study of T cell responses to AZD1222 COVID-19 vaccine. Produced via immunoSEQ multiplex PCR; TCRdb's table is partial and in-frame only. The sample lists 80,000 or so clones, approximately 90% occurring once. The sample here was peripheral blood, taken on day 0 of AZD1222 vaccination. The origin of the receptors is an adult in good health.

V and J are TRBV11-1 and TRBJ2-1; 11 bases fit TRBD2. Germline assignment: CDR1 SGHAT and CDR2 FQDESV (reference sequence). V gave up 0 bases and J gave up 5 bases; unmatched junction bases: 6. The CDR3 is 17 residues long. The CDR3 bases are TGTGCCAGCAGCTTAGCGCCAGCTAGCGGGGGGAACAATGAGCAGTTCTTC. Translating it yields CASSLAPASGGNNEQFF.

The chain combines TRBV19 with TRBJ2-7; D is uncertain. V gave up 1 base and J gave up 3 bases, with 7 bases separating them. CDR1 and CDR2 (germline): LNHDA, SQIVND (reference sequence). The CDR3 totals 13 residues. In DNA, the CDR3 is TGTGCCAGTAGTATAGGACTTGGCTACGAGCAGTACTTC. Encoded protein: CASSIGLGYEQYF.

This rearrangement joins TRBV19 to TRBJ1-2; the D gene is possibly TRBD1 (5 bases). Trimming shortened V by 7 bases and J by 8 bases, and 23 bases separated the two germline ends. This CDR3 has 15 amino acids. Per the germline V gene, CDR1 is LNHDA and CDR2 is SQIVND (reference sequence). CDR3 amino acids: CASTLGGTIPSGYTF. The CDR3 DNA reads as TGTGCCAGTACTTTGGGGGGGACTATCCCCTCCGGCTACACCTTC. The full variable domain, in which reference TRBV19 and TRBJ1-2 provide the parts outside the CDR3, is DGGITQSPKYLFRKEGQNVTLSCEQNLNHDAMYWYRQDPGQGLRLIYYSQIVNDFQKGDIAEGYSVSREKKESFPLTVTSAQKNPTAFYLCASTLGGTIPSGYTFGSGTRLTVV.

In nucleotides, the CDR3 is TGTGCCAGCAGCCCGTTCTCTCCCTACGAAGGCACAGATACGCAGTATTTT. This encodes CASSPFSPYEGTDTQYF. This rearrangement joins TRBV3-1 (or the pseudogene TRBV3-2) to TRBJ2-3; D call uncertain. V was cut by 4 bases and J by 1 base, with 18 bases left in between. The CDR3 sequence is 17 residues long. CDR1 and CDR2 (germline): LGHDT, YNNKEL (reference sequence).

This chain joins TRBV18 and TRBJ2-4, with 7 nucleotides matching TRBD1. Germline CDR1 reads KGHSH; CDR2 reads LQKENI. V dropped 6 bases and J dropped 7; count of bases not matched to a gene: 6. This CDR3 spans 13 amino acids. CDR3 loop: CASSGTVRNIQYF. For the CDR3, the DNA is TGTGCCAGCTCCGGGACAGTTAGGAACATTCAGTACTTC.

The chain has TRBV7-3 and TRBJ2-5, with 7 bases matching TRBD1. The V gene's germline CDR1 is SGHTA and CDR2 FQGTGA. This CDR3 region has 16 residues. V lost 5 bases, J lost 1 base, and 10 bases stayed unmatched. The CDR3 sequence is CASSPGTATRQETQYF. CDR3 bases: TGTGCCAGCAGCCCCGGGACAGCGACCCGCCAAGAGACCCAGTACTTC.

This clone has only one observation. The chain has TRBV27 and TRBJ2-7; D is unclear. CDR3 size: 15 residues. Germline CDR1 MNHEY, CDR2 SMNVEV (reference sequence). V was shortened by 4 bases and J by 2 bases, with 15 bases between the two germline ends. The CDR3: CASSSVISGTYEQYF. Written as DNA, the CDR3 is TGTGCCAGCAGTTCCGTTATTAGTGGGACCTACGAGCAGTACTTC.

This clone was recorded a few times. V usage is TRBV30 and J usage is TRBJ1-2; 8 bases match TRBD1. The germline CDR1 and CDR2 sequences are GTSNPN and SVGIG (reference sequence). The CDR3 has 12 amino acids. V gave up 2 bases and J gave up 8 bases; unmatched junction bases: 4. CDR3 in amino acids: CAWSWTGTGYTF. CDR3 sequence (DNA): TGTGCCTGGAGTTGGACAGGGACCGGCTACACCTTC.

This rearrangement joins TRBV7-9 to TRBJ1-6; D possibly corresponds to TRBD1 (5 bases). The CDR3 totals 15 residues. V lost 4 bases and J lost 9, with 16 bases in between. Germline values: CDR1 SEHNR, CDR2 FQNEAQ (reference sequence). The CDR3 loop reads CASSSWEVRVSPLHF. The CDR3 DNA reads TGTGCCAGCAGCTCGTGGGAGGTCAGGGTTTCACCCCTCCACTTT.

Here the CDR3 DNA reads TGTGCCAGCAGCCTATCTGGGGCCATAAGCGCAGATACGCAGTATTTT. Translated, it gives CASSLSGAISADTQYF. This chain joins TRBV7-9 and TRBJ2-3; D might be TRBD1 (5 bases). Germline loops: CDR1 SEHNR, CDR2 FQNEAQ (reference sequence). V was pared by 5 bases and J by 4 bases, with 19 bases between. There are 16 residues in the CDR3.

This rearrangement joins TRBV6-5 to TRBJ2-7; TRBD1 might be the D (6 bases). The CDR3 runs 13 residues. Germline V gene data show CDR1 as MNHEY and CDR2 as SVGAGI. V lost 7 bases and J 2 bases, leaving 12 bases between the germline ends. CDR3 in amino acids: CASTLQGPYEQYF. The CDR3 bases are TGTGCCAGCACCCTACAGGGTCCCTACGAGCAGTACTTC.

The chain employs TRBV6-2 or TRBV6-3 and TRBJ1-5; possibly TRBD1 for D (5 bases). V was clipped by 2 bases and J by 2 bases, with 28 bases between them. CDR3 length: 21 amino acids. Germline V lookup: CDR1 MNHEY, CDR2 SVGEGT. Written as DNA, the CDR3 is TGTGCCAGCAGTTACCCAGTAGATGGACAAGCGGTCCCTGTCGGCAATCAGCCCCAGCATTTT. This sequence encodes CASSYPVDGQAVPVGNQPQHF.

Only a few counts were recorded for this clone. The CDR3 region is CASSTPGLEDGYTF. CDR3 bases: TGTGCCAGTAGTACCCCAGGGTTGGAAGATGGCTACACCTTC. This sequence joins TRBV19 and TRBJ1-2, with TRBD1 as a possible D gene (5 bases). Germline V gene lookup returns CDR1 LNHDA and CDR2 SQIVND (reference sequence). This CDR3 has 14 residues. V was shortened by 4 bases and J by 6 bases, with 15 bases between the two germline ends.

This rearrangement joins TRBV5-1 to TRBJ1-4; no clear D. The V end lost 3 bases, the J end lost 0 bases, and 6 bases lay between the germline ends. Per germline, CDR1 SGHRS and CDR2 YFSETQ. The length of the CDR3 is 14 residues. The CDR3 loop is CASSSLTTNEKLFF. CDR3 coding DNA: TGCGCCAGCAGCTCACTGACAACTAATGAAAAACTGTTTTTT. Looking up the rest from reference TRBV5-1 and TRBJ1-4 gives the full variable domain: KAGVTQTPRYLIKTRGQQVTLSCSPISGHRSVSWYQQTPGQGLQFLFEYFSETQRNKGNFPGRFSGRQFSNSRSEMNVSTLELGDSALYLCASSSLTTNEKLFFGSGTQLSVL.

This chain uses TRBV6-5 with TRBJ2-1; D possibly corresponds to TRBD1 (5 bases). The CDR3 covers 15 residues. Germline V gene lookup returns CDR1 MNHEY and CDR2 SVGAGI. V lost 6 bases to trimming and J lost 2 bases, with 14 bases between them. The CDR3 is CASRPSGWTYNEQFF. The CDR3 DNA sequence: TGTGCCAGCAGACCCTCAGGGTGGACCTACAATGAGCAGTTCTTC.

This chain links TRBV2 with TRBJ2-4; 8 nucleotides agree with TRBD1. Germline lookup yields CDR1 SNHLY and CDR2 FYNNEI. The CDR3 consists of 14 residues. Trimming removed 4 bases from V and 9 bases from J; junction bases left unmatched: 8. The CDR3 loop reads CASSGLTGDSIQYF. CDR3 sequence (DNA): TGTGCCAGCAGTGGTTTGACAGGGGATAGCATTCAGTACTTC.

CDR3 sequence reads: CASSLRGAGGNYNSPLHF. DNA of the CDR3: TGTGCCAGCAGCCTACGGGGTGCGGGGGGCAACTATAATTCACCCCTCCACTTT. The chain recombines TRBV7-8 with TRBJ1-6; tentatively, D is TRBD1 (6 bases). V lost 5 bases and J lost 3, with 20 bases in between. CDR3 length: 18 residues. Germline assignment: CDR1 SGHVS and CDR2 FQNEAQ.

This clone was seen once. A read error may produce the germline difference seen at one junction end. The chain is built from TRBV7-9 and TRBJ1-1; 7 nucleotides agree with TRBD1. Germline V gene lookup returns CDR1 SEHNR and CDR2 FQNEAQ (reference sequence). The CDR3 loop spans 12 amino acids. This chain's CDR3 is CASSSGTERKNF. The CDR3 DNA reads as TGTGCCAGCAGCTCCGGGACAGAAAGAAAGAACTTT.

The chain links TRBV19 to TRBJ1-1; D unclear. The CDR3 length is 13 residues. V lost 7 bases, J lost 3 bases, and 12 bases lay in between. From germline, CDR1 is LNHDA and CDR2 SQIVND (reference sequence). The CDR3 spells CASTQSRYTEAFF. Written as DNA, the CDR3 is TGTGCCAGTACCCAAAGTCGATACACTGAAGCTTTCTTT.